A single sample gave rise to the 8 T cell receptor beta chains below, sequenced in a study of glioma-infiltrating T cells after dendritic cell vaccination. Regarding time point: after dendritic cell vaccination, including at tumor progression/relapse. Data came from immunoSEQ multiplex PCR; TCRdb stores just in-frame clones and leaves some out. The sample includes about 46,000 clones, 70% to 90% of them seen just once. This sample comprised blood, obtained after dendritic cell vaccination. These receptors all stem from a human donor with glioblastoma.

The CDR3: CGTSGDEQFF. The CDR3 bases are TGTGGAACATCAGGGGATGAGCAGTTCTTC. The J gene is TRBJ2-1, the V gene TRBV6-6; weak D call: TRBD1 (6 bases). The length of the CDR3 is 10 residues. Per germline, CDR1 MNHNY and CDR2 SVGAGI (reference sequence).

Only a few counts were recorded for this clone. The genes are TRBV7-9 and TRBJ1-3, with D perhaps TRBD1 (6 bases). CDR1 SEHNR and CDR2 FQNEAQ come from the germline V gene (reference sequence). There are 15 residues in the CDR3. Deletions cut 5 bases from V and 8 bases from J, with 19 bases between. This CDR3 reads CASSNPGQTRDTIYF. The CDR3 DNA sequence: TGTGCCAGCAGCAACCCGGGACAAACTAGGGACACCATATATTTT.

The V and J genes are TRBV7-9 and TRBJ2-5, with 11 positions matching TRBD2. The V gene's germline CDR1 is SEHNR and CDR2 FQNEAQ (reference sequence). The CDR3 length is 15 residues. The trim removed 5 bases at V and 5 bases at J, leaving 7 bases unmatched. CDR3 region: CASSLLSGRAETQYF. The CDR3 DNA reads TGTGCCAGCAGCCTCCTTAGCGGGAGGGCGGAGACCCAGTACTTC.

V gene TRBV7-9 combines with J gene TRBJ2-7, with 7 bases that match TRBD1. V lost 5 bases to trimming and J lost 4 bases; unmatched junction nucleotides: 11. Germline CDR1 and CDR2: SEHNR and FQNEAQ (reference sequence). The CDR3 consists of 15 residues. The CDR3 reads CASSLPTGMAYEQYF. The CDR3 bases are TGTGCCAGCAGCCTGCCGACAGGGATGGCGTACGAGCAGTACTTC.

CDR3 region: CASSSHRTGVLKEQYF. CDR3 nucleotides: TGTGCCAGCAGTTCGCATCGAACAGGAGTGCTAAAAGAGCAGTACTTC. This chain uses TRBV27 with TRBJ2-7; tentative D call: TRBD1 (5 bases). From germline, CDR1 is MNHEY and CDR2 SMNVEV (reference sequence). The CDR3 loop spans 16 amino acids. V lost 4 bases and J lost 7, with 23 bases in between.

The V gene is TRBV6-1, the J gene TRBJ2-7; 10 bases align to TRBD2. V was clipped by 5 bases and J by 4 bases; unmatched bases: 5. The CDR3 sequence is 14 residues long. The germline V gene encodes CDR1 MNHNS and CDR2 SASEGT. The DNA of the CDR3 is TGTGCCAGCAGTAAAGGGACTAGCGAGTACGAGCAGTACTTC. It codes for CASSKGTSEYEQYF.

The J gene is TRBJ2-7, the V gene TRBV7-8; possibly TRBD1 for D (5 bases). Per germline, CDR1 SGHVS and CDR2 FQNEAQ. V was trimmed by 3 bases and J by 0 bases, leaving 12 bases between them. This CDR3 is 15 amino acids long. CDR3 DNA sequence: TGTGCCAGCAGCTTTGGGGCCGGTAGCTCCTACGAGCAGTACTTC. The encoded protein is CASSFGAGSSYEQYF.

This rearrangement joins TRBV27 to TRBJ2-6; D unresolved. Looked up from germline, CDR1 is MNHEY and CDR2 is SMNVEV (reference sequence). The CDR3 has 15 amino acids. The ends were cut back, 2 bases at V and 1 base at J, with 6 bases in the middle. CDR3 sequence: CASSLDQSGANVLTF. For the CDR3, the DNA is TGTGCCAGCAGTTTAGATCAGTCTGGGGCCAACGTCCTGACTTTC.